This T cell receptor beta chain was profiled in a study of blood T cell repertoires in COVID-19. The CDR3 covers 14 residues. With 5 bases clipped from V and 4 bases from J, the junction kept 5 bases outside the gene matches. In germline, CDR1 is LNHDA, CDR2 SQIVND (reference sequence). Profiling relied on immunoSEQ multiplex PCR, and the TCRdb table lists in-frame clones only, not all of them. There are about 68,000 clones in the sample; around 84% occur only once, and roughly 3.7% lies in the top ten. The receptor's source is a man aged 50-60 years with acute or convalescent COVID-19. What was sequenced was peripheral blood. The V gene is TRBV19, the J gene TRBJ2-7, with 10 bases matching TRBD1. CDR3 protein: CASSPGQGLYEQYF. CDR3 nucleotides: TGTGCCAGTAGTCCGGGACAGGGGCTGTACGAGCAGTACTTC. The entire variable domain, with the rest obtained from reference TRBV19 and TRBJ2-7, is as follows: DGGITQSPKYLFRKEGQNVTLSCEQNLNHDAMYWYRQDPGQGLRLIYYSQIVNDFQKGDIAEGYSVSREKKESFPLTVTSAQKNPTAFYLCASSPGQGLYEQYFGPGTRLTVT.